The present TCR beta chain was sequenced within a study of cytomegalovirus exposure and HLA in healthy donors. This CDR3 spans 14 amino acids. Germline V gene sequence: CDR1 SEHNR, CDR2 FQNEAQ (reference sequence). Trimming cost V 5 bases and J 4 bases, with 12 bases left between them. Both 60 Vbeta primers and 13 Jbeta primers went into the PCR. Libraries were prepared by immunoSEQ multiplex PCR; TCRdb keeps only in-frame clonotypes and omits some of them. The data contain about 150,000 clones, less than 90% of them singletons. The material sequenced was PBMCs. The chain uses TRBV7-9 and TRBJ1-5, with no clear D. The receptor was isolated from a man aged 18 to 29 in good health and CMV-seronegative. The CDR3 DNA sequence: TGTGCCAGCAGCCTCGGGTCGCCTAATCAGCCCCAGCATTTT. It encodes CASSLGSPNQPQHF.